These T cell receptor beta chains were read from a single sample in a study of CD8 T cells in Susac syndrome. TCRdb ran MiXCR on the immunoSEQ multiplex PCR reads and lists one entry per CDR3 protein. This sample has 100,000 to 150,000 distinct CDR3 sequences, with over 95% found just once. Sequenced sample: CD4+ T cells from PBMCs. The receptors come from a human donor with Susac syndrome. Each CDR3 is given with its conserved first and last residue. The D gene is left open where the match is weak. The size field is filled for only some rows; it gives once, few, many or a size class.

abundance,j_gene,v_gene,d_gene,len,CDR3aa,CDR3nt
NA,TRBJ2-4,TRBV5-1,NA,14,CASSEGQAKNIQYF,TGCGCCAGCAGCGAAGGACAGGCCAAAAACATTCAGTACTTC
NA,TRBJ2-5,TRBV5-1,NA,13,CASSFGGEETQYF,TGTGCCAGCAGTTTCGGGGGCGAAGAGACCCAGTACTTC
NA,TRBJ2-7,TRBV18,NA,11,CASSTSYEQYF,TGTGCCAGCTCAACCTCCTACGAGCAGTACTTC
NA,TRBJ2-4,TRBV29-1,NA,11,CSVDRDNIQYF,TGCAGCGTTGATAGGGATAACATTCAGTACTTC
few,TRBJ2-5,TRBV28,NA,10,CASSQETQYF,TGTGCCAGCAGTCAGGAAACCCAGTACTTC
NA,TRBJ2-7,TRBV29-1,TRBD2,13,CSVEETGGGEQYF,TGCAGCGTTGAAGAAACGGGAGGGGGGGAGCAGTACTTC
NA,TRBJ2-2,TRBV19,NA,14,CASSTGGWTGELFF,TGTGCCAGTAGTACGGGGGGCTGGACCGGGGAGCTGTTTTTT
NA,TRBJ2-5,TRBV3-1,TRBD2,16,CASSQELLAGAETQYF,TGTGCCAGCAGCCAAGAGCTACTAGCGGGAGCAGAGACCCAGTACTTC
NA,TRBJ1-5,TRBV28,TRBD1,15,CASSRGQVGNQPQHF,TGTGCCAGCAGTAGGGGACAGGTGGGCAATCAGCCCCAGCATTTT
NA,TRBJ1-2,TRBV7-2,NA,12,CASSSREYGYTF,TGTGCCAGCAGTTCGAGGGAATATGGCTACACCTTC
NA,TRBJ2-5,TRBV29-1,TRBD2,14,CSAGGEELGETQYF,TGCAGCGCTGGGGGGGAGGAGCTCGGCGAGACCCAGTACTTC
NA,TRBJ2-5,TRBV20-1,NA,13,CSGSSTSSETQYF,TGCAGTGGAAGCTCTACTAGCAGTGAGACCCAGTACTTC
NA,TRBJ2-5,TRBV20-1,NA,19,CSARDPLGSGGFEKETQYF,TGCAGTGCTAGAGATCCACTGGGCTCCGGAGGTTTTGAGAAAGAGACCCAGTACTTC
NA,TRBJ1-5,TRBV6-5,NA,16,CASSYSKWGEGQPQHF,TGTGCCAGCAGTTACTCGAAGTGGGGGGAGGGTCAGCCCCAGCATTTT
NA,TRBJ2-5,TRBV2,NA,14,CASRPNSAKETQYF,TGTGCCAGCAGGCCAAACAGTGCCAAAGAGACCCAGTACTTC
NA,TRBJ2-3,TRBV14,TRBD2,18,CASSPSASGIPDTDTQYF,TGTGCCAGCAGCCCCTCCGCTAGCGGGATTCCGGACACAGATACGCAGTATTTT
once,TRBJ2-3,TRBV21-1,NA,16,CASSNVGAGAGDTQYF,NA
NA,TRBJ2-5,TRBV4-2,TRBD2,18,CASSQDLRAGGRQETQYF,TGTGCCAGCAGCCAAGATCTTAGAGCGGGAGGGCGCCAAGAGACCCAGTACTTC
NA,TRBJ2-1,TRBV20-1,NA,14,CSEGSGGNFNEQFF,TGCAGTGAGGGCTCTGGCGGTAACTTCAATGAGCAGTTCTTC
NA,TRBJ2-5,TRBV30,NA,13,CAWSLDNGETQYF,TGTGCCTGGAGTTTGGACAATGGAGAGACCCAGTACTTC
NA,TRBJ2-3,TRBV12-3/TRBV12-4,NA,13,CASSLDLGGTQYF,TGTGCCAGCAGTTTAGACTTGGGTGGTACGCAGTATTTT
NA,TRBJ2-5,TRBV4-2,TRBD2,15,CASSHGLAAQETQYF,TGTGCCAGCAGCCACGGACTAGCGGCACAAGAGACCCAGTACTTC
NA,TRBJ2-3,TRBV3-1,TRBD2,17,CASSSRLAESSTDTQYF,TGTGCCAGCAGCTCGCGACTAGCAGAGTCTAGCACAGATACGCAGTATTTT
NA,TRBJ2-7,TRBV6-6,TRBD1,13,CASSGGQNYEQYF,TGTGCCAGCAGTGGGGGACAGAATTACGAGCAGTACTTC
NA,TRBJ2-1,TRBV28,TRBD2,13,CAGTSGPYNEQFF,TGTGCCGGGACTAGCGGGCCCTACAATGAGCAGTTCTTC
NA,TRBJ2-7,TRBV30,TRBD2,12,CAWSPGGYEQYF,TGTGCCTGGAGTCCGGGGGGCTACGAGCAGTACTTC
NA,TRBJ2-7,TRBV3-1,NA,12,CASSQAMREQYF,TGTGCCAGCAGCCAAGCCATGCGCGAGCAGTACTTC
NA,TRBJ2-7,TRBV7-8,TRBD1,17,CASSLGLGQGATYEQYF,TGTGCCAGCAGCTTAGGGTTGGGACAGGGGGCAACCTACGAGCAGTACTTC
NA,TRBJ1-5,TRBV5-1,TRBD1,15,CASSPTGGFNQPQHF,TGCGCCAGCAGCCCCACAGGGGGCTTCAATCAGCCCCAGCATTTT
NA,TRBJ2-7,TRBV11-2,NA,12,CASTPRKHEQYF,TGTGCCAGCACCCCACGAAAGCACGAGCAGTACTTC
NA,TRBJ2-7,TRBV2,TRBD1,14,CASIRQGSSYEQYF,TGTGCCAGCATTCGACAGGGGAGCTCCTACGAGCAGTACTTC
NA,TRBJ2-1,TRBV27,TRBD2,15,CASSSSGRWGNEQFF,TGTGCCAGCAGTTCCAGCGGGAGGTGGGGGAATGAGCAGTTCTTC
NA,TRBJ2-1,TRBV20-1,TRBD2,18,CSASLGQSRGAGGNEQFF,TGCAGTGCTTCCCTCGGACAATCACGGGGTGCGGGAGGCAATGAGCAGTTCTTC
NA,TRBJ1-1,TRBV28,NA,13,CASSLGSRGEAFF,TGTGCCAGCAGTTTAGGGTCTCGGGGGGAAGCTTTCTTT
NA,TRBJ1-4,TRBV30,NA,11,CAWQVGGKLFF,TGTGCCTGGCAAGTAGGAGGAAAACTGTTTTTT
NA,TRBJ2-7,TRBV5-1,NA,13,CASSLGQEGEQYF,TGCGCCAGCAGCTTGGGACAGGAGGGCGAGCAGTACTTC
NA,TRBJ2-5,TRBV5-4,NA,13,CASSLVGEETQYF,TGTGCCAGCAGCTTGGTGGGAGAAGAGACCCAGTACTTC
NA,TRBJ2-5,TRBV29-1,NA,13,CSGGDHGKETQYF,TGCAGCGGGGGGGACCACGGAAAAGAGACCCAGTACTTC
NA,TRBJ2-7,TRBV20-1,TRBD2,16,CSARRPLADLSYEQYF,TGCAGTGCTAGGCGACCACTAGCGGATCTCTCCTACGAGCAGTACTTC
NA,TRBJ2-4,TRBV20-1,NA,11,CSASAKNIQYF,TGCAGTGCTTCTGCCAAAAACATTCAGTACTTC
NA,TRBJ2-7,TRBV7-2,TRBD2,17,CASSPRATSGPWYEQYF,TGTGCCAGCAGCCCGCGTGCGACTAGCGGGCCTTGGTACGAGCAGTACTTC
NA,TRBJ1-1,TRBV3-1,NA,13,CASSQHPRGEAFF,TGTGCCAGCAGCCAACACCCTAGAGGGGAAGCTTTCTTT
NA,TRBJ1-5,TRBV10-3,TRBD1,14,CAIRGDSEGAPQHF,TGTGCCATCAGGGGGGACTCCGAGGGGGCGCCCCAGCATTTT
NA,TRBJ2-7,TRBV30,NA,13,CAWSVRGAYEQYF,TGTGCCTGGAGTGTAAGGGGGGCCTACGAGCAGTACTTC
NA,TRBJ2-7,TRBV12-3/TRBV12-4,TRBD2,14,CASSLAGGTYEQYF,TGTGCCAGCAGTTTAGCGGGGGGGACCTACGAGCAGTACTTC
NA,TRBJ2-7,TRBV10-3,TRBD2,17,CAISDRWGSSGSYEQYF,TGTGCCATCAGTGATCGGTGGGGTTCTAGCGGGAGTTACGAGCAGTACTTC
NA,TRBJ2-5,TRBV20-1,NA,13,CSARGGSYQTQYF,TGCAGTGCTAGAGGTGGTAGCTATCAGACCCAGTACTTC
NA,TRBJ1-5,TRBV20-1,NA,14,CSARIGIERTPQHF,TGCAGTGCTAGAATAGGTATCGAGCGGACGCCCCAGCATTTT
once,TRBJ2-6,TRBV12-3/TRBV12-4,NA,16,CASRPPRVSGANVLTF,TGTGCCAGCAGACCCCCCAGGGTCTCTGGGGCCAACGTCCTGACTTTC
NA,TRBJ1-5,TRBV20-1,NA,13,CSATTGRNQPQHF,TGCAGTGCTACCACAGGTAGGAATCAGCCCCAGCATTTT
NA,TRBJ2-6,TRBV30,NA,16,CAWSGIKGAGANVLTF,TGTGCCTGGAGTGGGATAAAGGGAGCTGGGGCCAACGTCCTGACTTTC
NA,TRBJ1-1,TRBV6-2/TRBV6-3,NA,13,CASSYLDGTEAFF,TGTGCCAGCAGTTATTTGGATGGCACTGAAGCTTTCTTT
NA,TRBJ1-5,TRBV20-1,TRBD1,16,CSARSDRIGGNQPQHF,TGCAGTGCTAGATCGGACAGGATCGGCGGCAATCAGCCCCAGCATTTT
NA,TRBJ1-4,TRBV9,TRBD1,14,CASSVEDSRGKLFF,TGTGCCAGCAGCGTAGAGGACAGCAGGGGGAAACTGTTTTTT
NA,TRBJ1-2,TRBV28,NA,13,CASREGMEYGYTF,TGTGCCAGCAGGGAGGGGATGGAGTATGGCTACACCTTC
once,TRBJ2-4,TRBV12-3/TRBV12-4,NA,14,CASSFWERQNIQYF,TGTGCCAGCAGTTTTTGGGAGCGTCAAAACATTCAGTACTTC
NA,TRBJ1-1,TRBV13,NA,12,CASSPRGGEAFF,TGTGCCAGCAGCCCACGGGGGGGTGAAGCTTTCTTT
NA,TRBJ2-2,TRBV11-2,NA,15,CASKYPGLNTGELFF,TGTGCCAGTAAATATCCAGGTCTGAACACCGGGGAGCTGTTTTTT
NA,TRBJ2-4,TRBV20-1,TRBD2,13,CSAESGTGDIQYF,TGCAGTGCGGAGAGCGGGACTGGTGACATTCAGTACTTC
NA,TRBJ2-4,TRBV3-1,TRBD2,20,CASSRPGTSGHKFAENIQYF,TGTGCCAGCAGCCGCCCCGGGACTAGCGGCCATAAATTCGCCGAAAACATTCAGTACTTC